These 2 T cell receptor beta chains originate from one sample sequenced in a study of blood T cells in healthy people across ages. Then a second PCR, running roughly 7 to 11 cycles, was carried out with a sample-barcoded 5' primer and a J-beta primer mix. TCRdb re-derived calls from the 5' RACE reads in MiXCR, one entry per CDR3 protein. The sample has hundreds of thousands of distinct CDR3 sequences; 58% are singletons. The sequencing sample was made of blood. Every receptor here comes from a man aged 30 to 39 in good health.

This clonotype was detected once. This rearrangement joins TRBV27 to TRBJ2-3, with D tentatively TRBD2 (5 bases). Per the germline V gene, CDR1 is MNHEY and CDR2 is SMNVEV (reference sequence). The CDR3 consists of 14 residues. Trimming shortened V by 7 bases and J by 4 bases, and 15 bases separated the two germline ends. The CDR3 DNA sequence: TGTGCCAGCAACTCTAGCCCTGGCGCAGATACGCAGTATTTT. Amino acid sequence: CASNSSPGADTQYF.

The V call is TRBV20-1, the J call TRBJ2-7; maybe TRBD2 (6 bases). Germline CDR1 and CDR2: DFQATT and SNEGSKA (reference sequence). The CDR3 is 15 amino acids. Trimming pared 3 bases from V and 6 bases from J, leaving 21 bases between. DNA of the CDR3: TGCAGTGCTAGTGTCGCGGGGTCATCACCCGCCGAGCAGTACTTC. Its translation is CSASVAGSSPAEQYF.